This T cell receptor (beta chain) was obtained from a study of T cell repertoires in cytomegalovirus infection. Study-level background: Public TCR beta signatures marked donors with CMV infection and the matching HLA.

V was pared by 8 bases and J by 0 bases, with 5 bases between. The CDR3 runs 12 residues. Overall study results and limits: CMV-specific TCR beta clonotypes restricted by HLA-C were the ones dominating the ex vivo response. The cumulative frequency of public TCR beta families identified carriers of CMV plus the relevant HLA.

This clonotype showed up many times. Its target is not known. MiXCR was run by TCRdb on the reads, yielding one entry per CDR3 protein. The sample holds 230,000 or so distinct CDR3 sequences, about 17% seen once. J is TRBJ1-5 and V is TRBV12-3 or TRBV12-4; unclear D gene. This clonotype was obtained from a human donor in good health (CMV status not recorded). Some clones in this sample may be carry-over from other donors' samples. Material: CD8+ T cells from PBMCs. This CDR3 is CASGYSNQPQHF. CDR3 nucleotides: TGTGCCAGCGGTTATAGCAATCAGCCCCAGCATTTT.